The T cell receptor beta chain under discussion was sequenced for a study of T-cell reconstitution after alpha-beta-depleted transplantation in children. Points from the study as a whole: The authors attributed T-cell counts and diversity one year after transplant mostly to newly produced T cells.

TCRbeta library preparation incorporated unique molecular identifiers. Each CDR3 protein is one row after TCRdb ran MiXCR on the PCR reads. The repertoire includes nearly 250,000 distinct CDR3 sequences, around 7.5% of them detected once, and roughly 6% sits in the top ten. This clonotype has ten or more counts. Its antigen is undetermined. A read error may account for a junction end that differs from germline. Germline CDR1 reads SSHAT; CDR2 reads FNYEAQ (reference sequence). The CDR3 is 13 residues long. The genes are TRBV7-7 and TRBJ2-3, with D tentatively TRBD1 (6 bases). The sample consisted of PBMCs, mostly from graft donor cells, taken 180 days after TCRalphabeta/CD19-depleted stem cell transplant. The receptor was derived from a male patient aged 10 to 17 who had a stem cell transplant for acute lymphoblastic leukemia, so the T cells may come from the graft donor. CDR3: CASSLQGTDTQYF. DNA for the CDR3: TGTGCTAGCAGCCTACAGGGTACAGATACGCAGTATTTT.